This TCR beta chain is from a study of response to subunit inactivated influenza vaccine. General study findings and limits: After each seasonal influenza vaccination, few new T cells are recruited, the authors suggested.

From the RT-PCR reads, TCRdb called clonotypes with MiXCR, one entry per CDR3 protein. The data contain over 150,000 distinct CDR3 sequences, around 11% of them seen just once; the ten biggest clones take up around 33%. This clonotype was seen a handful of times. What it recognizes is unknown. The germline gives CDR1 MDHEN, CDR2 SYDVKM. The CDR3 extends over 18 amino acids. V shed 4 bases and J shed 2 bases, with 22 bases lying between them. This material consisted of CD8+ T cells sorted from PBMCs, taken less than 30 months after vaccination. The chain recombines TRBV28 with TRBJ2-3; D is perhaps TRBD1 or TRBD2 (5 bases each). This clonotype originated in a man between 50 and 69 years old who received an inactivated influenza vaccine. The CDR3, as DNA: TGTGCCAGCAGTTCAGCTAGGGGCATACCAGACTACACAGATACGCAGTATTTT. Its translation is CASSSARGIPDYTDTQYF.